This is a list of T cell receptor beta chains from one sample in a study of read filtering for tumor transcriptome and immune sequencing. TCRdb ran MiXCR on the reads and lists one entry per CDR3 protein. This sample has fewer than 100,000 distinct CDR3 sequences, with roughly an eighth found just once. The specimen was a population of CD138-negative cells sorted from bone marrow. These receptors were collected from a donor aged 40 or older with multiple myeloma. Each CDR3 is given with its conserved first and last residue. Each record gives: CDR3 DNA, CDR3 protein, clone size, D gene, J gene, V gene. A D gene is named only where the DNA matches it firmly. The size entry is marked missing in some rows and otherwise reads once, few, many or a size class.

TGTGCCAGAGGGGGGGGTGCGGACACTGAAGCTTTCTTT	CARGGGADTEAFF	.	.	TRBJ1-1	TRBV2
TGTGCCACCAGTGAGGAAGGAGTATACAATGAGCAGTTCTTC	CATSEEGVYNEQFF	.	.	TRBJ2-1	TRBV24-1
TGTGCCAGCAGTTTATGGGACACCGGGACAGGGAGTTACAATGAGCAGTTCTTC	CASSLWDTGTGSYNEQFF	few	TRBD1	TRBJ2-1	TRBV28
TGCGCCAGCAGCTTGGGTGGGGACGGCAACACTGAAGCTTTCTTT	CASSLGGDGNTEAFF	many	.	TRBJ1-1	TRBV5-1
TGTGCCAGCAGCCTAGCTTGGGACGAGCAGTACTTC	CASSLAWDEQYF	many	.	TRBJ2-7	TRBV7-9
TGTGCCAGTAACCCCGGACATCTCTACGAGCAGTACTTC	CASNPGHLYEQYF	many	.	TRBJ2-7	TRBV19
TGTGCCAGCAGCTTAGGAGCAGGGGAGTTTGGGACCCAGTACTTC	CASSLGAGEFGTQYF	many	.	TRBJ2-5	TRBV7-8
TGCAGCGTTGATAGAGGACAGGGTCCGAACAATGAGCAGTTCTTC	CSVDRGQGPNNEQFF	many	TRBD1	TRBJ2-1	TRBV29-1
TGTGCCAGCAGTTACGACCTGACAGGGAACAATCAGCCCCAGCATTTT	CASSYDLTGNNQPQHF	many	TRBD1	TRBJ1-5	TRBV6-1
TGTGCCAGTCAACCTTTCCAGGGGAACAATGAGCAGTTCTTC	CASQPFQGNNEQFF	many	.	TRBJ2-1	TRBV19
TGCGCCAGCAGCTTGAACGACAGGGCCGAGCAGTACTTC	CASSLNDRAEQYF	many	TRBD1	TRBJ2-7	TRBV5-1
TGCAGTGCCCTTTTAGCGGAACTGAGCTCCTACAATGAGCAGTTCTTC	CSALLAELSSYNEQFF	many	.	TRBJ2-1	TRBV20-1
TGTGCCAGCAGTGTATCCGGAGTCTACGAGCAGTACTTC	CASSVSGVYEQYF	many	.	TRBJ2-7	TRBV2
TGTGCCAGCAGTTTCGGGGGGGTCACTGAAGCTTTCTTT	CASSFGGVTEAFF	many	.	TRBJ1-1	TRBV12-3/TRBV12-4
TGTGCCAGCTCCGACAGGCTTCCCGATTCACCCCTCCACTTT	CASSDRLPDSPLHF	many	.	TRBJ1-6	TRBV18
TGTGCCAGCTCACCAGGAAGCGAAGTCAATGAGCAGTTCTTC	CASSPGSEVNEQFF	few	.	TRBJ2-1	TRBV18
TGTGCCAGCACGGAGTGGAAGAACACTGAAGCTTTCTTT	CASTEWKNTEAFF	many	.	TRBJ1-1	TRBV6-6
TGTGCCAGTAGTATAGGGCAAGAGACCCAGTACTTC	CASSIGQETQYF	many	.	TRBJ2-5	TRBV19
TGCGCCAGCAGCTTGTCCGGGAGAAGGGGTTCAGATACGCAGTATTTT	CASSLSGRRGSDTQYF	many	.	TRBJ2-3	TRBV5-1
TGCAGTGCTAGCTTCATCCGGGGGCCCCAGCATTTT	CSASFIRGPQHF	many	.	TRBJ1-5	TRBV20-1
TGTGCCAGCAGGCCCGCTTTTGGGAGCTCCTACGAGCAGTACTTC	CASRPAFGSSYEQYF	many	.	TRBJ2-7	TRBV11-2
TGTGCCAGCAGTTTTGGACAGTACCAAGAGACCCAGTACTTC	CASSFGQYQETQYF	many	.	TRBJ2-5	TRBV12-3/TRBV12-4
TGCGCCAGCAGCTTGGCCCCAGAGAGCTCCTACAATGAGCAGTTCTTC	CASSLAPESSYNEQFF	many	.	TRBJ2-1	TRBV5-1
TGTGCCAGCAGTTTCGGACTAGCGGGAAAGGTGCAGTACTTT	CASSFGLAGKVQYF	.	TRBD2	TRBJ2-3	TRBV12-3/TRBV12-4
TGTGCCAGCAGTGCTTGGGGGCCAGGCGAGCAGTACTTC	CASSAWGPGEQYF	few	.	TRBJ2-7	TRBV27
TGCGCCAGCAGCTTGAGTGAATCCTACGAGCAGTACTTC	CASSLSESYEQYF	many	.	TRBJ2-7	TRBV5-1
TGTGCCACCACATTCGGACTAGCGGGAGGGAGAGCTAGCCACAATGAGCAGTTCTTC	CATTFGLAGGRASHNEQFF	many	TRBD2	TRBJ2-1	TRBV6-2/TRBV6-3
TGTGCCAGTGGGGGTAGAGGTAATCAGCCCCAGCATTTT	CASGGRGNQPQHF	many	.	TRBJ1-5	TRBV19
TGTGCCAGCAGTTTAGGCGGGATTCGCACAGATACGCAGTATTTT	CASSLGGIRTDTQYF	many	.	TRBJ2-3	TRBV28
TGTGCCAGCAGCTTAGATTCAGGGACCATCTCCTACAATGAGCAGTTCTTC	CASSLDSGTISYNEQFF	.	.	TRBJ2-1	TRBV7-9
TGTGCCAGCACCTTGCAGACCGCCTACGAGCAGTACTTC	CASTLQTAYEQYF	many	.	TRBJ2-7	TRBV6-1
TGTGCCAGCAGACCCGGACTAGCGGCAGATACGCAGTATTTT	CASRPGLAADTQYF	few	TRBD2	TRBJ2-3	TRBV2
TGCAGTGCCCCTGGGCCTAGCTACGAGCAGTACTTC	CSAPGPSYEQYF	many	.	TRBJ2-7	TRBV20-1
TGCAGTGCGCGACTAGGTCACTACGAGCAGTACTTC	CSARLGHYEQYF	many	.	TRBJ2-7	TRBV20-1
TGTGCCAGCGGCATCCGGGGGGGACAGCCCCAGCATTTT	CASGIRGGQPQHF	many	.	TRBJ1-5	TRBV6-6
TGTGCCAGCAGCCAATACAGGGGGCCGCCCTACAATGAGCAGTTCTTC	CASSQYRGPPYNEQFF	many	TRBD1	TRBJ2-1	TRBV16
TGTGCCAGCAGCCAAGGGGGGGCCTTGGTGCCCCAGCATTTT	CASSQGGALVPQHF	many	.	TRBJ1-5	TRBV7-9
TGTGCCAGCAGCTTAACCGGGACTAGCGGCAATGAGCAGTTCTTC	CASSLTGTSGNEQFF	many	TRBD2	TRBJ2-1	TRBV11-2
TGCGCCAGCAGCCCTACTCTAGCGGGAGGTCGCAATGAGCAGTTCTTC	CASSPTLAGGRNEQFF	many	TRBD2	TRBJ2-1	TRBV4-1
TGTGCCAGCAGTCCTCCGAGGGGGACAGGATGGGAGACCCAGTACTTC	CASSPPRGTGWETQYF	many	TRBD1	TRBJ2-5	TRBV7-9
TGCAGTGTGCTAGCCGGGACTAGCGGGTTATGCAATGAGCAGTTCTTC	CSVLAGTSGLCNEQFF	many	TRBD2	TRBJ2-1	TRBV20-1
TGTGCCAGTAGCCGGACAGGGGCTATCCAAGAGACCCAGTACTTC	CASSRTGAIQETQYF	few	TRBD1	TRBJ2-5	TRBV19
TGTGCCAGCAGCCTAAGAAGTTCGGGGAACAATGAGCAGTTCTTC	CASSLRSSGNNEQFF	few	.	TRBJ2-1	TRBV3-1
TGCAGCGGCCGACGGGGGGGGAGCTACGAGCAGTACTTC	CSGRRGGSYEQYF	many	TRBD2	TRBJ2-7	TRBV29-1
TGTGCCAGCAGCTTAAGGACAGGGGTACGCAATCAGCCCCAGCATTTT	CASSLRTGVRNQPQHF	many	TRBD1	TRBJ1-5	TRBV11-2
TGCAGCGTTGAATCGGACAGGGTTTCTAACGAGCAGTACTTC	CSVESDRVSNEQYF	many	TRBD1	TRBJ2-7	TRBV29-1
TGCGCCAGCCGCTGGACAGGGGCGAGCGAGCAGTACTTC	CASRWTGASEQYF	many	TRBD1	TRBJ2-7	TRBV5-1
TGCGCCAGCAGCTTGGGACAGACCAATGAGCAGTTCTTC	CASSLGQTNEQFF	many	.	TRBJ2-1	TRBV5-1
TGTGCCAGCAGCGTAGAACAGGGTTCCACCGGGGAGCTGTTTTTT	CASSVEQGSTGELFF	many	.	TRBJ2-2	TRBV9
TGTGCCAGTAGTACCCCGGGACAGGGTACTCGGCAGTACTTC	CASSTPGQGTRQYF	many	TRBD1	TRBJ2-7	TRBV19
TGCGCCAGCAGCTTCCACAGAGAACTTTCGAGCACCGGGGAGCTGTTTTTT	CASSFHRELSSTGELFF	many	.	TRBJ2-2	TRBV5-1
TGTGCCAGCAGCTTTGGAACGGGACAGGGAGACACTGAAGCTTTCTTT	CASSFGTGQGDTEAFF	.	TRBD1	TRBJ1-1	TRBV7-9